This note documents a single T cell receptor (beta chain) sequence. Antigen: not known. Every isolated RNA sample was fully reverse transcribed, so sequencing captured expressed TCRB transcripts. TCRdb's copy holds only in-frame clones and misses some; the assay was immunoSEQ multiplex PCR. The sample has 600,000 or so clones, 12% seen once. The CDR3 runs 15 residues. Per the germline V gene, CDR1 is SQVTM and CDR2 is ANQGSEA. Between the trimmed V and J ends, which lost 7 bases and 0 bases, there was a span of 16 bases. Blood was collected once per donor into heparin, averaging around 120 mL. Cell sorting via CD45RO/CCR7/CD25/CD127/CD95/CD27 was performed to obtain CD4+ naive, central memory, regulatory and stem cell-like memory cells. The data stem from a study of beta chain features in type 1 diabetes. The study's findings and limits: All four CD4+ subsets from Type 1 diabetes patients carried moderately but significantly shorter TCRB CDR3s. Naive, central memory and Treg TCRB repertoires appeared more alike in patients than in healthy donors.

This TCR derives from a man aged 25-45 years with type 1 diabetes. V gene TRBV29-1 combines with J gene TRBJ2-1; TRBD1 is a possible D gene (6 bases). The sequenced material came from naive CD4+ T cells from blood. In nucleotides, the CDR3 is TGCAGCGCTTCCACAGGGTTAAGCTCCTACAATGAGCAGTTCTTC. Encoded protein: CSASTGLSSYNEQFF.